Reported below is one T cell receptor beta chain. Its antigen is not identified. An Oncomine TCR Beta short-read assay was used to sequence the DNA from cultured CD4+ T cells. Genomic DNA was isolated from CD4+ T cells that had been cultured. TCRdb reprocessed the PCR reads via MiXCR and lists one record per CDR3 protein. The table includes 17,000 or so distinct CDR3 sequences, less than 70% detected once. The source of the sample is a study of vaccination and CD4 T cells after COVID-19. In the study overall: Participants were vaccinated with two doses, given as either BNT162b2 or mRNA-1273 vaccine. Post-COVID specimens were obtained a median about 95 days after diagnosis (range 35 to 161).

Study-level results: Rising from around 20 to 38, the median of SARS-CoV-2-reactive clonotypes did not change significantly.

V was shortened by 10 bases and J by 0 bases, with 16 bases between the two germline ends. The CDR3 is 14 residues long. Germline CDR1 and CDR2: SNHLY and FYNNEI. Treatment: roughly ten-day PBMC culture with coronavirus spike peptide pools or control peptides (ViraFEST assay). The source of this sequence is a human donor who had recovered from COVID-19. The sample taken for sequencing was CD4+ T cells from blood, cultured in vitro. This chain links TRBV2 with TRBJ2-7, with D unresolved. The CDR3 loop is CATSRSILSYEQYF. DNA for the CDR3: TGTGCCACCAGCCGGTCCATTCTCTCCTACGAGCAGTACTTC.